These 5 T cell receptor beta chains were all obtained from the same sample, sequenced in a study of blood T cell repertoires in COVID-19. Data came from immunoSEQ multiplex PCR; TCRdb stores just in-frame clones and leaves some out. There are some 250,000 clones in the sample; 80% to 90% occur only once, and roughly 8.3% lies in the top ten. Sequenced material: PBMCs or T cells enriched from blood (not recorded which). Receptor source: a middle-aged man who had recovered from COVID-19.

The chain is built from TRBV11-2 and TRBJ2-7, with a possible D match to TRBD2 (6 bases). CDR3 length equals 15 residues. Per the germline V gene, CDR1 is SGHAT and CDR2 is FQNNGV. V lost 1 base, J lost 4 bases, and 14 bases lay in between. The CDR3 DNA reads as TGTGCCAGCAGCTTAGGGGCAGCAGGGACTTACGAGCAGTACTTC. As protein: CASSLGAAGTYEQYF.

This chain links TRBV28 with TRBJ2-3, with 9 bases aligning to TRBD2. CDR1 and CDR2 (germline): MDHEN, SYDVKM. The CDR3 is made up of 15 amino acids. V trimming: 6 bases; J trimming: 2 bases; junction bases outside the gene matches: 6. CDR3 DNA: TGTGCCAGCAGCGAAGCGGGAGGTTTCACAGATACGCAGTATTTT. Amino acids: CASSEAGGFTDTQYF.

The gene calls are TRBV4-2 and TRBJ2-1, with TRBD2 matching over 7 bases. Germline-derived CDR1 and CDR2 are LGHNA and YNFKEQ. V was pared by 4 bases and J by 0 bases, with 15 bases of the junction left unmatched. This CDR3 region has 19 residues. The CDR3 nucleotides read TGTGCCAGCAGCCTTTTGTTGTCTGTGCGGGAGACCTCCTACAATGAGCAGTTCTTC. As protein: CASSLLLSVRETSYNEQFF.

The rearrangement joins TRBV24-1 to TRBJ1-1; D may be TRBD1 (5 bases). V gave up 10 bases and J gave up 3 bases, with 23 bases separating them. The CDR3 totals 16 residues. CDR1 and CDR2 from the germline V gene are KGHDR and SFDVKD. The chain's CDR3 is CATLPPGGCRDTEAFF. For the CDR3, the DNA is TGTGCCACACTCCCGCCGGGGGGGTGTAGGGACACTGAAGCTTTCTTT.

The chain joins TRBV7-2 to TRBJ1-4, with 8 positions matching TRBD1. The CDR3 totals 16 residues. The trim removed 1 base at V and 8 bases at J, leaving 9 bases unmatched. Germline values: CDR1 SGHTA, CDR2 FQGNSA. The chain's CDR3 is CASSLGPGQGREKLFF. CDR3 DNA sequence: TGTGCCAGCAGCTTAGGTCCCGGACAGGGTCGGGAAAAACTGTTTTTT.